This T cell receptor beta chain was sequenced for a study of blood T cell repertoires in COVID-19. At the level of the study: Material from acute and convalescent COVID-19 was sourced from the United States, Italy and Spain. Sources were T cells, B-cell-depleted T cells, or PBMCs; the material itself was cDNA or gDNA.

Patients of the Seattle cohort, enrolled during active infection, were followed longitudinally. Authors' analysis steps: Using reference gene primer amplification, nucleated cell counts were estimated. Profiled with immunoSEQ multiplex PCR; TCRdb holds only in-frame clones, not every one. V, J and clone size are taken as reported in that table, and D and trimming were inferred from the DNA itself. The sample has approximately 350,000 clones, roughly 90% seen once. The material sequenced was peripheral blood. This clonotype was obtained from a woman in her 70s with COVID-19, enrolled during active disease.

CDR3 bases: TGTGCCAGCAGCTTCAGGACAGGGGAGCACTATGGCTACACCTTC. Encoded protein: CASSFRTGEHYGYTF. The chain links TRBV7-2 to TRBJ1-2; TRBD1 aligns across 9 bases. V gave up 3 bases and J gave up 3 bases; unmatched junction bases: 5. This CDR3 comprises 15 residues. Germline V gene data show CDR1 as SGHTA and CDR2 as FQGNSA.